The 10 T cell receptor beta chains listed next were all sequenced from one sample in a study of T cell responses to AZD1222 COVID-19 vaccine. Some clones are missing from TCRdb's copy, which holds only in-frame ones; the method was immunoSEQ multiplex PCR. The table has 100,000 to 150,000 clones, roughly 89% seen once. This specimen consisted of peripheral blood, obtained on day 0 of AZD1222 vaccination. The receptors originated from an adult in good health.

The chain employs TRBV5-1 and TRBJ2-5, with D possibly called TRBD1 or TRBD2 (5 bases each). The CDR3 extends over 15 amino acids. V was trimmed by 0 bases and J by 4 bases, leaving 13 bases between them. Germline CDR1 reads SGHRS; CDR2 reads YFSETQ. Written as DNA, the CDR3 is TGCGCCAGCAGCTTGGACGGGGCGGGTGGAGAGACCCAGTACTTC. Amino acids: CASSLDGAGGETQYF.

The genes are TRBV19 and TRBJ1-4, with D possibly being TRBD1 (6 bases). CDR3 size: 16 residues. Trimming stripped 0 bases from V and 0 bases from J, with 8 bases between. Germline-derived CDR1 and CDR2 are LNHDA and SQIVND (reference sequence). The CDR3 here is CASSIEGGATNEKLFF. The CDR3 DNA reads as TGTGCCAGTAGTATAGAGGGGGGCGCAACTAATGAAAAACTGTTTTTT. Supplemented by reference TRBV19 and TRBJ1-4, the full variable domain reads DGGITQSPKYLFRKEGQNVTLSCEQNLNHDAMYWYRQDPGQGLRLIYYSQIVNDFQKGDIAEGYSVSREKKESFPLTVTSAQKNPTAFYLCASSIEGGATNEKLFFGSGTQLSVL.

The chain uses TRBV10-3 and TRBJ1-5; D not certain. Germline values: CDR1 ENHRY, CDR2 SYGVKD. V lost 8 bases, J lost 5 bases, and 10 bases lay in between. This CDR3 has 12 amino acids. CDR3 region: CAIGRDDQPQHF. CDR3 sequence (DNA): TGTGCCATCGGGAGAGACGATCAGCCCCAGCATTTT.

V gene TRBV3-1 (or the pseudogene TRBV3-2) combines with J gene TRBJ2-7; D remains unclear. Trimming took off 0 bases at V and 5 bases at J, with 14 bases between the two ends. This CDR3 is built from 15 residues. CDR1 LGHDT and CDR2 YNNKEL come from the germline V gene (reference sequence). CDR3 bases: TGTGCCAGCAGCCAAGACAATAGGGCCCTCCACGAGCAGTACTTC. Translated: CASSQDNRALHEQYF.

This rearrangement joins TRBV7-2 to TRBJ2-1; D tentatively fits TRBD1 or TRBD2 (7 bases each). This CDR3 comprises 14 residues. Germline assignment: CDR1 SGHTA and CDR2 FQGNSA. V lost 5 bases and J lost 10, with 18 bases in between. CDR3 nucleotide sequence: TGTGCCAGCAGCCACCCAGGGGGGGCCGGAGAGCAGTTCTTC. Translation gives CASSHPGGAGEQFF.

This clone was seen only a few times. The J gene is TRBJ2-1, the V gene TRBV19; TRBD1 aligns across 7 bases. The CDR3 length is 12 residues. From germline, CDR1 is LNHDA and CDR2 SQIVND (reference sequence). J gave up 9 bases and V 8 bases, and 7 bases lay outside the gene matches. In DNA, the CDR3 is TGTGCCAGTGGCAGGGGGTATGGTGAGCAGTTCTTC. Its translation is CASGRGYGEQFF.

The CDR3 spells CASSEDVSGANVLTF. The CDR3 DNA reads as TGCGCCAGCAGCGAGGACGTCTCTGGGGCCAACGTCCTGACTTTC. This rearrangement joins TRBV5-1 to TRBJ2-6; unclear D gene. V gave up 4 bases and J gave up 0 bases, with 8 bases separating them. In germline, CDR1 is SGHRS, CDR2 YFSETQ. The CDR3 runs 15 residues. The complete variable domain, with remaining parts taken from reference TRBV5-1 and TRBJ2-6, reads KAGVTQTPRYLIKTRGQQVTLSCSPISGHRSVSWYQQTPGQGLQFLFEYFSETQRNKGNFPGRFSGRQFSNSRSEMNVSTLELGDSALYLCASSEDVSGANVLTFGAGSRLTVL.

The J gene is TRBJ2-7, the V gene TRBV6-6; 7 bases are shared with TRBD1. V trimming: 8 bases; J trimming: 2 bases; junction bases outside the gene matches: 6. The CDR3 is 13 amino acids. Germline V gene lookup returns CDR1 MNHNY and CDR2 SVGAGI (reference sequence). The CDR3 loop is CASRWDSTYEQYF. CDR3 nucleotide sequence: TGTGCCAGCCGTTGGGACAGCACCTACGAGCAGTACTTC.

This clone was counted once. The rearrangement uses TRBV18 and TRBJ2-3; TRBD2 agrees at 9 bases. V lost 5 bases, J lost 7 bases, and 10 bases stayed unmatched. The CDR3 extends over 15 amino acids. From germline, CDR1 is KGHSH and CDR2 LQKENI. The CDR3 region has the DNA TGTGCCAGCTCAAGAAGCGGGGGGAATAGGAATACGCAGTATTTT. Its protein product is CASSRSGGNRNTQYF.

The V gene is TRBV5-1, the J gene TRBJ2-1; 7 positions match TRBD1. Trimming removed 2 bases from V and 2 bases from J; junction bases left unmatched: 7. The CDR3 loop spans 16 amino acids. Germline V gives CDR1 SGHRS, CDR2 YFSETQ. The CDR3 is CASSLGGTGAYNEQFF. The CDR3 coding sequence is TGCGCCAGCAGCTTAGGTGGTACAGGGGCCTACAATGAGCAGTTCTTC.